This TCR beta chain came from a study of T cell repertoires in cytomegalovirus infection. Whole-study context: Carrying CMV and the relevant HLA type showed in public TCR beta signatures.

This clonotype showed up many times. Its antigen is not identified. Overall study results and limits: There were carriers of CMV plus the relevant HLA, and cumulative public TCR beta family frequency identified them.

The ends were cut back, 5 bases at V and 2 bases at J, with 9 bases in the middle. Germline loops: CDR1 LNHDA, CDR2 SQIVND (reference sequence). The CDR3 has 13 residues. TCRdb called the reads again in MiXCR, with one record for every CDR3 protein. Counted here are about 210,000 distinct CDR3 sequences, 6.5% occurring once; the ten biggest clones make up more than 5.5%. The receptor was isolated from a human donor in good health (CMV status not recorded). Some clones in this sample may be carry-over from other donors' samples. The sequenced sample consisted of PBMCs. V is TRBV19 and J is TRBJ2-5; D is unclear. The CDR3 is CASSPWMQETQYF. As DNA, the CDR3 is TGTGCCAGTAGTCCCTGGATGCAAGAGACCCAGTACTTC.